These 2 T cell receptor beta chains share one sample of origin, sequenced in a study of Graves' ophthalmopathy and Graves' hyperthyroidism. Using RNA transcripts, the TCR beta CDR3 regions were amplified. HTBI-primed first-round RT-PCR preceded second-round multiplex PCR. TCRdb redid the calling of the multiplex PCR reads with MiXCR, one entry per CDR3 protein. The sample yields about 620,000 distinct CDR3 sequences, 20% to 25% seen once. Input material: peripheral blood. The receptor source for this set is a woman aged 18-29 years with stable Graves' hyperthyroidism. Some clones in this sample may be carry-over from other donors' samples.

This clonotype was counted many times. This chain joins TRBV7-2 and TRBJ1-1; D remains ambiguous. Trimming cost V 5 bases and J 6 bases, with 13 bases left between them. The CDR3 has 13 residues. Germline CDR1 is SGHTA and CDR2 is FQGNSA. In DNA form, the CDR3 reads TGTGCCAGCAGCCTTTCTCGTCAGGCTGAAGCTTTCTTT. Amino acid sequence: CASSLSRQAEAFF.

The chain uses TRBV12-3 or TRBV12-4 and TRBJ2-4, with D possibly TRBD1 on 5 matching bases. Trimming stripped 6 bases from V and 6 bases from J, with 15 bases between. The CDR3 length is 14 residues. The CDR3 spells CASRWGRDRNIQYF. In DNA, the CDR3 is TGTGCCAGCAGGTGGGGCAGGGATAGAAACATTCAGTACTTC.